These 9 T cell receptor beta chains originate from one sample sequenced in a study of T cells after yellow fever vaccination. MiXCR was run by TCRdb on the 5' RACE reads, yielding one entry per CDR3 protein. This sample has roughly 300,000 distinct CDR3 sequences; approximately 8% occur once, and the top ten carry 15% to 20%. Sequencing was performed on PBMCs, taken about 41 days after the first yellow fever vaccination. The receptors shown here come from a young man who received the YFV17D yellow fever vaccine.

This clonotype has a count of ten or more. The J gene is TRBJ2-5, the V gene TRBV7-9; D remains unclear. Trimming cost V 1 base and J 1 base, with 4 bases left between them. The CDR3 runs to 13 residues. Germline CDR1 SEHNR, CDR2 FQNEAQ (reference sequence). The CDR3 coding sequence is TGTGCCAGCAGCTTAGACTTCCAAGAGACCCAGTACTTC. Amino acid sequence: CASSLDFQETQYF. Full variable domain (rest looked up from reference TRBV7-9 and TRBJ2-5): DTGVSQNPRHKITKRGQNVTFRCDPISEHNRLYWYRQTLGQGPEFLTYFQNEAQLEKSRLLSDRFSAERPKGSFSTLEIQRTEQGDSAMYLCASSLDFQETQYFGPGTRLLVL.

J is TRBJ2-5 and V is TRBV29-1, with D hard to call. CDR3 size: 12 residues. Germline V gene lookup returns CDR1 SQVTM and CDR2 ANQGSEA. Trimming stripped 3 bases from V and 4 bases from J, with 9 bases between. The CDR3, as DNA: TGCAGCGTTGACGACGGATTAGAGACCCAGTACTTC. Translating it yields CSVDDGLETQYF.

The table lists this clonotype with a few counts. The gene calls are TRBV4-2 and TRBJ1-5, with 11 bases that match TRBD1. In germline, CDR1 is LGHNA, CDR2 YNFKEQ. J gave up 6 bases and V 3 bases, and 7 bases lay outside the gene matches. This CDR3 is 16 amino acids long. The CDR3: CASSQSGQGVGQPQHF. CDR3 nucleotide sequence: TGTGCCAGCAGCCAGTCGGGACAGGGGGTAGGTCAGCCCCAGCATTTT.

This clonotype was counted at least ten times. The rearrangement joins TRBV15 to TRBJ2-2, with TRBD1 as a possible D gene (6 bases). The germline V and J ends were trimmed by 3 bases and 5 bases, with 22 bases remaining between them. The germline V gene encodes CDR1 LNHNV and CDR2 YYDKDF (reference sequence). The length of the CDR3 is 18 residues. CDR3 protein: CATSSQGSSQFFTGELFF. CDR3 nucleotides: TGTGCCACCAGCAGCCAGGGGTCCTCTCAATTTTTTACCGGGGAGCTGTTTTTT.

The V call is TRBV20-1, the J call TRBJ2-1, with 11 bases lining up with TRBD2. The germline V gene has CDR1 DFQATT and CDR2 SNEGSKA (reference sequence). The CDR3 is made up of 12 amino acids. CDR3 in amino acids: CRVSGGANEQFF. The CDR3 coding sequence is TGCAGGGTTAGCGGGGGGGCTAATGAGCAGTTCTTC.

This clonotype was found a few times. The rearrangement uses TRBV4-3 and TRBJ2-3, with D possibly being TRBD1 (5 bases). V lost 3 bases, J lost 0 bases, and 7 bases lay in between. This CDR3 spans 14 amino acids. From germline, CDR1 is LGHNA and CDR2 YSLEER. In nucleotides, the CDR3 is TGCGCCAGCAGCCACCCAGGGAGCACAGATACGCAGTATTTT. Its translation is CASSHPGSTDTQYF.

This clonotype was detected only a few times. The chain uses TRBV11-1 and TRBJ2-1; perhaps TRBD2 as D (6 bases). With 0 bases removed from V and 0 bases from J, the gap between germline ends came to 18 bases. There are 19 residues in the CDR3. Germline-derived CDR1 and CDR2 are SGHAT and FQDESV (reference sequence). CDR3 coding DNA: TGTGCCAGCAGCTTAGCGCCCAGTGCGGGGTCCTACTCCTACAATGAGCAGTTCTTC. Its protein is CASSLAPSAGSYSYNEQFF.

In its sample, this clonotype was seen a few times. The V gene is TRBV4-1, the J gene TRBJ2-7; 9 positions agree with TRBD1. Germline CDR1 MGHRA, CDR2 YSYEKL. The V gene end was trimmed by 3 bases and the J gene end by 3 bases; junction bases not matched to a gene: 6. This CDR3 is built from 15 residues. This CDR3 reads CASSHTSGQGYEQYF. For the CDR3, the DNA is TGCGCCAGCAGCCATACATCGGGACAGGGCTACGAGCAGTACTTC.

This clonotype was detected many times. The CDR3 DNA sequence: TGTGCCAGCAGTTTGCGGCGGGGGGGCCTAGGTGAGCAGTTCTTC. It encodes CASSLRRGGLGEQFF. The chain employs TRBV12-3 or TRBV12-4 and TRBJ2-1, with 9 positions matching TRBD2. J gave up 9 bases and V 3 bases, and 9 bases lay outside the gene matches. The CDR3 spans 15 residues.